This T cell receptor beta chain is from a study of Ad26.COV2.S vaccination and SARS-CoV-2 variants. Study in general: Dosing was one shot or two shots 56 days apart.

The study, taken as a whole, reports: While placebo recipients had lower spike-specific TCR breadth, vaccine recipients had more.

Note on this clone: Its antigen remains unknown.

As for treatment: around 19 received Ad26.COV2.S at low or high dose, single or two shots; about 5 received placebo; per-sample allocation not given. Each sample was drawn 63 days after the first injection (of vaccine or placebo). The donor's status was that of an adult aged 18-55 years in Boston. This CDR3 region has 15 residues. Between the trimmed V and J ends, which lost 3 bases and 2 bases, there was a span of 13 bases. Germline V gene sequence: CDR1 MGHRA, CDR2 YSYEKL. TCRdb keeps only in-frame clones here, not all; method: immunoSEQ multiplex PCR. The data contain over 300,000 clones, roughly 80% of them singletons.

The starting material was peripheral blood, obtained in a trial of Ad26.COV2.S vaccine versus placebo. The clonotype originates from a person between 18 and 60 years old who received the Ad26.COV2.S COVID-19 vaccine or a placebo. V and J are TRBV4-1 and TRBJ1-1, with D uncertain. CDR3 DNA: TGCGCCAGCAGCCAGGCTGGCGGAGTTAACACTGAAGCTTTCTTT. Amino acids: CASSQAGGVNTEAFF.